This entry describes one T cell receptor beta chain. CDR1 SNHLY and CDR2 FYNNEI come from the germline V gene. Between the trimmed V and J ends, which lost 6 bases and 3 bases, there was a span of 15 bases. The CDR3 length is 15 residues. The data were taken from a study of blood T cell repertoires in COVID-19. Background on the study: Nucleic acid was either cDNA or gDNA, and it came from T cells, B-cell-depleted T cells, or PBMCs.

Original methodology: Scientists estimated how many nucleated cells there were by amplifying reference gene primers. Assay: immunoSEQ multiplex PCR; the TCRdb copy retains only in-frame clones and omits some. D and trimming come from the DNA, and the V and J calls and clone size come from that table. The table shows 200,000 to 250,000 clones, with 86% occurring only once. Clinical history reported by participants formed the basis on which cohorts were assigned. The origin of this receptor is a woman aged 40 to 55 with acute COVID-19. The chain carries TRBV2 and TRBJ1-5; weak D call: TRBD1 (6 bases). Sequencing was performed on PBMCs or T cells enriched from blood (not recorded which). CDR3 coding DNA: TGTGCCAGCAGCCGGGACACCGATGTCAATCAGCCCCAGCATTTT. This translates into CASSRDTDVNQPQHF. Based on the CDR3 plus reference TRBV2 and TRBJ1-5, the full variable domain is EPEVTQTPSHQVTQMGQEVILRCVPISNHLYFYWYRQILGQKVEFLVSFYNNEISEKSEIFDDQFSVERPDGSNFTLKIRSTKLEDSAMYFCASSRDTDVNQPQHFGDGTRLSIL.